A selection of T cell receptor beta chains follows, all from one sample in a study of T cell responses to AZD1222 COVID-19 vaccine. The assay was immunoSEQ multiplex PCR, and TCRdb's table has in-frame clones only and misses some. The table lists some 60,000 clones, 85% to 90% of them singletons. The sequencing used peripheral blood, collected 28 days after the second AZD1222 dose. The receptors were sampled from an adult who received the AZD1222 COVID-19 vaccine. Both conserved end residues are part of each CDR3. Fields, in order: clone size, J gene, V gene, CDR3 protein. Expanded clones are given a class, and other clones once, few, many or no size at all.

size: .; J: TRBJ2-3; V: TRBV5-1; CDR3: CASSLGGITDTQYF
size: .; J: TRBJ1-3; V: TRBV7-2; CDR3: CASSLALPGGNTIYF
size: .; J: TRBJ2-2; V: TRBV24-1; CDR3: CATSDTRESTGELFF
size: .; J: TRBJ2-7; V: TRBV10-3; CDR3: CAIRGQGLSYEQYF
size: .; J: TRBJ2-1; V: TRBV27; CDR3: CASRGTSGMWGNEQFF
size: .; J: TRBJ2-3; V: TRBV5-1; CDR3: CASSPDPFSGTDTQYF
size: .; J: TRBJ2-7; V: TRBV6-6; CDR3: CASSFGTSYEQYF
size: .; J: TRBJ2-7; V: TRBV7-8; CDR3: CASSRDSSYEQYF
size: once; J: TRBJ2-1; V: TRBV7-2; CDR3: CASSPRDILRNNEQFF
size: .; J: TRBJ2-5; V: TRBV2; CDR3: CASSVRYQETQYF
size: .; J: TRBJ2-5; V: TRBV20-1; CDR3: CSASVDPETQYF
size: .; J: TRBJ1-4; V: TRBV21-1; CDR3: CASSTWRGTNEKLFF
size: .; J: TRBJ2-5; V: TRBV27; CDR3: CASRFVWGAEETQYF
size: .; J: TRBJ1-2; V: TRBV19; CDR3: CASTKPTGGSYGYTF
size: .; J: TRBJ2-2; V: TRBV19; CDR3: CASSIEGTGLGELFF
size: .; J: TRBJ1-2; V: TRBV2; CDR3: CASSDPGYGYTF
size: .; J: TRBJ1-3; V: TRBV30; CDR3: CASRGSSGNTIYF
size: .; J: TRBJ2-3; V: TRBV9; CDR3: CASSYSRGQGAADTQYF
size: .; J: TRBJ1-1; V: TRBV5-1; CDR3: CASSLGQGALNTEAFF
size: .; J: TRBJ1-1; V: TRBV12-5; CDR3: CASGLIGWEAFF
size: .; J: TRBJ1-4; V: TRBV5-5; CDR3: CASSRSIQESTNEKLFF
size: once; J: TRBJ1-1; V: TRBV29-1; CDR3: CSVEVGRGYTEAFF
size: .; J: TRBJ1-3; V: TRBV11-1; CDR3: CASSFSADSGNTIYF
size: .; J: TRBJ1-1; V: TRBV5-1; CDR3: CASSFQGATEAFF
size: .; J: TRBJ2-3; V: TRBV7-9; CDR3: CASSYSGGRTGVNVGPPYF
size: once; J: TRBJ1-2; V: TRBV5-1; CDR3: CASSLSPGLIYGYTF
size: .; J: TRBJ2-7; V: TRBV9; CDR3: CASSVGAKNEQYF
size: .; J: TRBJ2-7; V: TRBV5-4; CDR3: CASSRTGAGYEQYF
size: .; J: TRBJ2-1; V: TRBV15; CDR3: CATSRDPPGPIVYNEQFF
size: .; J: TRBJ1-6; V: TRBV3-1/TRBV3-2; CDR3: CASSPQVQRTLALHF
size: .; J: TRBJ1-5; V: TRBV3-1/TRBV3-2; CDR3: CASSQDGGRDQPQHF
size: .; J: TRBJ1-1; V: TRBV5-4; CDR3: CASSLGQAGTEAFF
size: .; J: TRBJ2-3; V: TRBV5-6; CDR3: CASSPPLGSDTQYF
size: once; J: TRBJ2-2; V: TRBV5-1; CDR3: CASTMGLGNTGELFF
size: once; J: TRBJ2-5; V: TRBV25-1; CDR3: CASSYGETQYF
size: .; J: TRBJ1-1; V: TRBV29-1; CDR3: CSVEDWAGNTEAFF
size: .; J: TRBJ2-7; V: TRBV6-5; CDR3: CASSYLLGYEQYF
size: once; J: TRBJ2-3; V: TRBV11-3; CDR3: CASSDERQGLDDTQYF
size: .; J: TRBJ1-4; V: TRBV9; CDR3: CASSVGLRPRGRNEKLFF
size: .; J: TRBJ2-3; V: TRBV11-3; CDR3: CASSAPMADTQYF
size: .; J: TRBJ2-5; V: TRBV6-2/TRBV6-3; CDR3: CASSGTRLTTPETQYF
size: .; J: TRBJ2-3; V: TRBV19; CDR3: CASSAGTGTDTQYF
size: .; J: TRBJ2-1; V: TRBV28; CDR3: CASSPYNEQFF
size: .; J: TRBJ2-2; V: TRBV7-3; CDR3: CASSLRGVNTGELFF
size: once; J: TRBJ2-7; V: TRBV7-2; CDR3: CASSLEWSGRLYEQYF
size: .; J: TRBJ2-1; V: TRBV27; CDR3: CASRPSSGEQFF
size: .; J: TRBJ1-2; V: TRBV13; CDR3: CASSLVGGSGYTF
size: .; J: TRBJ1-6; V: TRBV9; CDR3: CASSQGQNNSPLHF
size: .; J: TRBJ2-3; V: TRBV7-8; CDR3: CASSPTDWTGYETDTQYF